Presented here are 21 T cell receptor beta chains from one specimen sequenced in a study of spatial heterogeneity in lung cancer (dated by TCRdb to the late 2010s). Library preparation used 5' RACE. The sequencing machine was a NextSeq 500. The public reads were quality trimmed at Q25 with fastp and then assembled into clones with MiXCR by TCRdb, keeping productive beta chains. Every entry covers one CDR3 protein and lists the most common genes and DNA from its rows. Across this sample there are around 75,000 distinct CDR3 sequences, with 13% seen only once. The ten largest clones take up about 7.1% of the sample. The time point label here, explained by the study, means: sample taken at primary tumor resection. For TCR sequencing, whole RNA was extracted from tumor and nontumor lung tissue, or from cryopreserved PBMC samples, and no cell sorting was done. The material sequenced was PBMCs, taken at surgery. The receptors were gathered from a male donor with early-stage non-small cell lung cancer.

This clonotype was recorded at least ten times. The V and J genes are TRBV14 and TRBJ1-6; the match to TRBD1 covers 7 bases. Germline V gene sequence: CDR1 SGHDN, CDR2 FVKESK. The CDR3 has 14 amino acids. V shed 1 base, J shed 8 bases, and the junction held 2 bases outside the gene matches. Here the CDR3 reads CASSQGQGYSPLHF. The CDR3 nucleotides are TGTGCCAGCAGCCAAGGACAGGGCTATTCACCCCTCCACTTT.

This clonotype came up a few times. CDR3: CASSIPGTGPYEQYF. The CDR3 DNA sequence: TGTGCCAGTAGTATTCCCGGGACAGGACCCTACGAGCAGTACTTC. The chain combines TRBV19 with TRBJ2-7, with 8 nucleotides matching TRBD1. CDR1 LNHDA and CDR2 SQIVND come from the germline V gene (reference sequence). The CDR3 has 15 residues. V shed 3 bases, J shed 2 bases, and the junction held 6 bases outside the gene matches.

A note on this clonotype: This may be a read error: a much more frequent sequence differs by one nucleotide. CDR3 coding DNA: TGTGCCAGCAGCTTAAGGACCCACACTGAAGCTTTCTTT. Translating gives CASSLRTHTEAFF. The chain has TRBV7-2 and TRBJ1-1; D is unresolved. Germline V lookup: CDR1 SGHTA, CDR2 FQGNSA. This CDR3 has 13 residues. The V gene lost 2 bases and the J gene lost 3 bases, with 7 bases spanning the gap.

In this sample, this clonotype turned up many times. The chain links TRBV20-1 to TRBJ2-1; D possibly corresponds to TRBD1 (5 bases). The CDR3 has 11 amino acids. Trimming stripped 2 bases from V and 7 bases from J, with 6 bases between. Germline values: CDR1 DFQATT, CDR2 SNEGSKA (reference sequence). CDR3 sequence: CSARRGNEQFF. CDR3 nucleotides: TGCAGTGCTAGAAGGGGTAATGAGCAGTTCTTC.

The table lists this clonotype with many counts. The CDR3 loop reads CSVGGTVQNGYTF. The CDR3 DNA reads TGCAGCGTTGGGGGCACGGTGCAAAATGGCTACACCTTC. This chain uses TRBV29-1 with TRBJ1-2; tentative D call: TRBD1 (5 bases). V dropped 4 bases and J dropped 6 bases, with 15 bases sitting between them. The CDR3 is 13 residues long. Germline loops: CDR1 SQVTM, CDR2 ANQGSEA.

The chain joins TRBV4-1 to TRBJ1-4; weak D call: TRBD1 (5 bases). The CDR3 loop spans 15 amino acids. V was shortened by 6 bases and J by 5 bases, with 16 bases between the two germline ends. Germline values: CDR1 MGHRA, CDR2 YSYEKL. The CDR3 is CASSLNPTANEKLFF. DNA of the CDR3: TGCGCCAGCAGTCTTAACCCGACAGCAAATGAAAAACTGTTTTTT.

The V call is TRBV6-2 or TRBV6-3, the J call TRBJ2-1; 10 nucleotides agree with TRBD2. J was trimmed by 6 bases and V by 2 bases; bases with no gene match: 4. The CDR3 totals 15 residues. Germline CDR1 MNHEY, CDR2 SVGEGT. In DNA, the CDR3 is TGTGCCAGCAGTTACCGACTAGCGGGCGGCAATGAGCAGTTCTTC. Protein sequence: CASSYRLAGGNEQFF.

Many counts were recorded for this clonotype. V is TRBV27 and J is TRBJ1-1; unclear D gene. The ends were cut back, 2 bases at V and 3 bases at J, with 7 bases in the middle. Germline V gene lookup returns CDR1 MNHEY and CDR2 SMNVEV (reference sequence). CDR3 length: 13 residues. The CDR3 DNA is TGTGCCAGCAGTTTAATTCACGACACTGAAGCTTTCTTT. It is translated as CASSLIHDTEAFF.

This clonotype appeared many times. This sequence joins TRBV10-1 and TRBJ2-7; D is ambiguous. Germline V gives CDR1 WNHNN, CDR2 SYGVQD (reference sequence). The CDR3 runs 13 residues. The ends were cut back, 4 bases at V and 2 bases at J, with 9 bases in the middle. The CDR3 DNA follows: TGCGCCAGCAGTGCCGCCGACGCCTACGAGCAGTACTTC. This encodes CASSAADAYEQYF.

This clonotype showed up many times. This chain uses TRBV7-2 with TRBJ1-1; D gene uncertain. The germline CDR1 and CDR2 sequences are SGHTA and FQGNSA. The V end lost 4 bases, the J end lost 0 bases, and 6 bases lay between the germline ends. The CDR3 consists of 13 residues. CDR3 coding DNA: TGTGCCAGCAGCTCCACAGTGAACACTGAAGCTTTCTTT. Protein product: CASSSTVNTEAFF.

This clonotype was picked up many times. The CDR3 protein is CSVEISPGQGLEQYF. CDR3 bases: TGCAGCGTTGAAATCAGTCCGGGACAGGGGTTAGAGCAGTACTTC. This chain uses TRBV29-1 with TRBJ2-7; 10 nucleotides align to TRBD1. This CDR3 contains 15 residues. Germline CDR1 SQVTM, CDR2 ANQGSEA. Trimming at V came to 2 bases and at J to 7 bases, leaving 11 bases not matched to a gene.

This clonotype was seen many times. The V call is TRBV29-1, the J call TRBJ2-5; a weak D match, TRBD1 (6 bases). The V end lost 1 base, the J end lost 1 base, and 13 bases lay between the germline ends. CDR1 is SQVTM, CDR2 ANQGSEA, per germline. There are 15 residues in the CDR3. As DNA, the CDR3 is TGCAGCGTTGAAGGGGCAGGGGCCGCCCAAGAGACCCAGTACTTC. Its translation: CSVEGAGAAQETQYF.

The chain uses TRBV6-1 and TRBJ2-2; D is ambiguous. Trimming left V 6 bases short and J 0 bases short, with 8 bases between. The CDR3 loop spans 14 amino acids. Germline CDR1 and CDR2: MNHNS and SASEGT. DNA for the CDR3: TGTGCCAGCAGGAGAGACCCGAACACCGGGGAGCTGTTTTTT. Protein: CASRRDPNTGELFF.

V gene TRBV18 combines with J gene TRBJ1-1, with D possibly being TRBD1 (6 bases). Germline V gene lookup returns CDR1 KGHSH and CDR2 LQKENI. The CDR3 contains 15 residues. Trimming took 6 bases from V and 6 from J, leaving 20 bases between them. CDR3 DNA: TGTGCCAGCTCGCCGCTACAGGGTCGAGACGCTGAAGCTTTCTTT. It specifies CASSPLQGRDAEAFF.

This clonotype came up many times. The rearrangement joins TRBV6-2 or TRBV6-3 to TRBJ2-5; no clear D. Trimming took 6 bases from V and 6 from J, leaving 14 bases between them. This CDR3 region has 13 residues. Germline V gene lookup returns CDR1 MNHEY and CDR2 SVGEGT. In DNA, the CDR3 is TGTGCCAGCAGGCCGCCACGGGCAAAGACCCAGTACTTC. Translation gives CASRPPRAKTQYF.

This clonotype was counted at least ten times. CDR3 sequence: CASSLNQGGYTF. The CDR3 DNA sequence: TGTGCCAGCAGTTTAAACCAAGGGGGCTACACCTTC. V is TRBV12-3 or TRBV12-4 and J is TRBJ1-2; D gene unclear. The V end was cut by 2 bases, the J end by 8 bases, with 9 bases between. CDR3 length: 12 amino acids.

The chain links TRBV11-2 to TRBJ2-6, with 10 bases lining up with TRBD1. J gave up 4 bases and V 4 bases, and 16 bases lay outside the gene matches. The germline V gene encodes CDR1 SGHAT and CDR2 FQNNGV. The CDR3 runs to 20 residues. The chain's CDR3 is CASSSHTLPDRGSGANVLTF. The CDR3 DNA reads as TGTGCCAGCAGCTCTCACACCCTCCCGGACAGGGGGTCCGGGGCCAACGTCCTGACTTTC.

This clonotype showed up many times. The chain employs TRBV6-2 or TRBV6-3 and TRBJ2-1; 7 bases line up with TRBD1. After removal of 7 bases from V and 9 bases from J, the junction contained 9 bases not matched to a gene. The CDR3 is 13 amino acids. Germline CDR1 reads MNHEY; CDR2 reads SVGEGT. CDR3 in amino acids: CASNEGAAGEQFF. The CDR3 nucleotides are TGTGCCAGCAACGAGGGGGCCGCGGGTGAGCAGTTCTTC.

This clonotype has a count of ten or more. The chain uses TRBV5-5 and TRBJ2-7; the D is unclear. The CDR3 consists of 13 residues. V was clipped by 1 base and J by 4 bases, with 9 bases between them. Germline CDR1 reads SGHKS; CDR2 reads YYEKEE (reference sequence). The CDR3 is CASSLTPGYEQYF. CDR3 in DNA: TGTGCCAGCAGCTTGACTCCCGGGTACGAGCAGTACTTC. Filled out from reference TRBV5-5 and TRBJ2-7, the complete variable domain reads DAGVTQSPTHLIKTRGQQVTLRCSPISGHKSVSWYQQVLGQGPQFIFQYYEKEERGRGNFPDRFSARQFPNYSSELNVNALLLGDSALYLCASSLTPGYEQYFGPGTRLTVT.

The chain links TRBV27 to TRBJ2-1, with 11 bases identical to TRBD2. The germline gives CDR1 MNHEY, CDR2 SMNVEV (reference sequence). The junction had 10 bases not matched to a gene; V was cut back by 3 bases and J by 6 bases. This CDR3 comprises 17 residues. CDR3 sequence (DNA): TGTGCCAGCAGTTTTCGGCTAGCGGGGGGTTGGTTCAATGAGCAGTTCTTC. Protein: CASSFRLAGGWFNEQFF.

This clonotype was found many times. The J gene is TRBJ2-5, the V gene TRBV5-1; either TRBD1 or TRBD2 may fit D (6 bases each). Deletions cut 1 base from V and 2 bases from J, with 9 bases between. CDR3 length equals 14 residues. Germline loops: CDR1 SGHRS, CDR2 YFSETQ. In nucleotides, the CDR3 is TGCGCCAGCAGCTTGTTAGGGGGGCAAGAGACCCAGTACTTC. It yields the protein CASSLLGGQETQYF.